This T cell receptor (beta chain) was retrieved from a study of T cell repertoires in cytomegalovirus infection. Study details: Selected CMV epitopes included recently identified HLA-C-restricted ones as well as well-studied HLA-B-restricted ones. A matching HLA type, together with CMV infection, was signaled by public TCR beta signatures. Study-level results: Based on cumulative public TCR beta family frequency, carriers of CMV plus the relevant HLA were identified. Dominating the ex vivo response were TCR beta clonotypes that were CMV-specific and HLA-C-restricted.

MiXCR, applied by TCRdb to the reads, yields one record per CDR3 protein. The sample contains over 45,000 distinct CDR3 sequences, around 21% of which appear only once. Comment on this clonotype: Its target is unknown.

The sample here was CD8+ T cells from cultured PBMCs, taken from culture after CMV antigen stimulation. The receptor was derived from a human donor in good health (CMV status not recorded). Some clones in this sample may be carry-over from other donors' samples.

This chain's CDR3 is CASSHGDSNQPQHF. DNA of the CDR3: TGTGCCAGCAGTCACGGAGATAGCAATCAGCCCCAGCATTTT. V usage is TRBV6-2 or TRBV6-3 and J usage is TRBJ1-5; D is unresolved. Germline CDR1 and CDR2: MNHEY and SVGEGT. Trimming stripped 5 bases from V and 0 bases from J, with 8 bases between. CDR3 size: 14 residues.